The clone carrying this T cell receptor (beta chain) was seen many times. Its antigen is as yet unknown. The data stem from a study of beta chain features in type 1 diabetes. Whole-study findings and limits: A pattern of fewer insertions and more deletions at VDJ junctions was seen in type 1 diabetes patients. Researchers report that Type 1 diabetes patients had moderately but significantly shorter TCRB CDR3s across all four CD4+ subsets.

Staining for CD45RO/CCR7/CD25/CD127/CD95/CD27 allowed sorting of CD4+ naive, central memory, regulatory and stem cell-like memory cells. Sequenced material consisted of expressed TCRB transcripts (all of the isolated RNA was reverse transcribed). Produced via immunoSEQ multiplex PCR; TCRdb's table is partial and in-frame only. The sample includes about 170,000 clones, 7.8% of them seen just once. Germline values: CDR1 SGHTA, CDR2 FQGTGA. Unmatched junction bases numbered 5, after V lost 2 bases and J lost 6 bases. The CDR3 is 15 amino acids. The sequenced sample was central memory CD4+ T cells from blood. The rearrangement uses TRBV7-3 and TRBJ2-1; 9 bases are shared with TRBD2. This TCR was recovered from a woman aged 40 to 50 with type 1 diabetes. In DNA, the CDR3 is TGTGCCAGCAGCTTAGGGATTAGCGGGAGCAATGAGCAGTTCTTC. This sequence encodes CASSLGISGSNEQFF.